This T cell receptor beta chain was sequenced for a study of cytomegalovirus exposure and HLA in healthy donors. Study findings and constraints: The productive fraction for most TCR beta V segments was about 87% or about 30% in an earlier analysis. In a later analysis, TCR beta V- and J-gene trimming showed a link to a missense DCLRE1C variant.

Per germline, CDR1 MNHEY and CDR2 SMNVEV (reference sequence). The CDR3 totals 15 residues. J lost 1 base, V lost 6 bases, and 7 bases had no gene match. A remark on this clone: Its target is not known.

Primers for the PCR totalled 60 Vbeta and 13 Jbeta. Assay: immunoSEQ multiplex PCR; the TCRdb copy retains only in-frame clones and omits some. The sample shows some 130,000 clones, and approximately 1.7% sits with its ten largest clones. The clonotype comes from a woman in her thirties or forties in good health and CMV-seropositive. The sequencing input was PBMCs. This rearrangement joins TRBV27 to TRBJ2-7; 9 bases are shared with TRBD1. The DNA of the CDR3 is TGTGCCAGCAGCTCCCCGGGACAGGGTTCCTACGAGCAGTACTTC. Translation gives CASSSPGQGSYEQYF.